This TCR beta chain comes out of a study of long-term antiretroviral therapy in people with HIV. Per germline, CDR1 SGHRS and CDR2 YFSETQ. This CDR3 spans 13 amino acids. J lost 8 bases, V lost 4 bases, and 8 bases had no gene match. To note about this clone: Antigen unknown.

Notes on the study in general: Narrower CDR3 length ranges marked HIV repertoires relative to controls. In samples taken after ART, diversity increased but remained below transplant donor control levels.

Specimens carried about 0.9-10 million cryopreserved PBMC before DNA extraction. Version v3.0 of the immunoSEQ assay ran at survey level. Here immunoSEQ multiplex PCR was the method, and the copy in TCRdb shows in-frame clones only, minus some. Of 24,000 or so clones in the sample, roughly 93% were seen once. The sequences come from unsorted PBMCs, collected 7.6 years after starting antiretroviral therapy. The sequence was collected from a middle-aged woman with HIV. The chain combines TRBV5-1 with TRBJ1-1; 7 nucleotides align to TRBD1. This chain's CDR3 is CASSTKGATEAFF. CDR3 nucleotide sequence: TGCGCCAGCAGCACTAAGGGGGCCACCGAAGCTTTCTTT.